Listed below are T cell receptor beta chains from one sample, sequenced in a study of OX40 agonist ivuxolimab in advanced cancers. Assay used: immunoSEQ multiplex PCR; TCRdb lists only in-frame clones, some missing. Found here are more than 70,000 clones, 81% of them singletons; the top ten hold around 5%. The source was CD4+ or CD8+ T cells sorted from blood, collected in a trial of the OX40 agonist ivuxolimab. Receptors originate from an adult with an advanced solid tumor such as melanoma, head and neck, liver or kidney cancer. Each CDR3 is given with its conserved first and last residue.

V gene,CDR3 protein
TRBV5-1,CASSLVGSTSATNEKLFF
TRBV18,CASSPDVTGNYGYTF
TRBV5-6,CASSRTGGEAFF
TRBV6-1,CASSPRPAGDEQFF
TRBV5-1,CASSLTAARGNTIYF
TRBV7-2,CASSSGRIYNEQFF
TRBV21-1,CASGLEEELLASYNEQFF
TRBV9,CASSDGGTGETGELFF
TRBV18,CASSPQGNEQFF
TRBV7-2,CASSLGDRPRYGYTF
TRBV2,CASSRAGQETQYF
TRBV7-9,CASSLLGGQYNEQFF
TRBV4-1,CASSQDLGLTLYNEQFF
TRBV6-6,CASSTSGTVNTEAFF
TRBV6-4,CASSDVPEANYGYTF
TRBV7-2,CASSNRQGPITGELFF
TRBV7-2,CASSLVGGSTSYEQYF
TRBV6-1,CASSESDSNQPQHF
TRBV10-3,CAISPGTSRGGYTF
TRBV28,CASSTMGRGDTEAFF
TRBV27,CASSLSRRTQAANGAQYF
TRBV15,CATSRDQVMNTEAFF
TRBV5-1,CASSLAERFFSSTDTQYF
TRBV11-1,CASSFLLGHEQFF
TRBV11-2,CASSSRLAGGRYNEQFF
TRBV30,CAWSASRTEINTGAFF
TRBV7-3,CASSLQPGSDGYTF
TRBV6-5,CASSNRLQETQYF
TRBV2,CASSLGQGAVGTF
TRBV7-9,CASSLGPDEQFF
TRBV7-9,CASSPTGTVNTEAFF
TRBV28,CASSLLRGPLHF
TRBV5-1,CASSLRFWGANTEAFF
TRBV6-5,CASRGVAGGQETQYF
TRBV2,CASSAEAFGNTEAFF
TRBV19,CASVNQAGGNQPQHF
TRBV5-4,CASSLVTTGMETQYF
TRBV30,CAWSFGQVREKLFF
TRBV29-1,CSVEDLRTNYRGYTF
TRBV6-5,CASSSGQGIRNSPLHF
TRBV27,CASSFNYKGQGDYGYTF
TRBV5-1,CASSQRTGRTGELFF
TRBV6-6,CASSYLAGGTDEQFF
TRBV5-1,CASSQDGTGNTIYF